This T cell receptor (beta chain) stems from a study of vaccination and CD4 T cells after COVID-19. Study context: Nasal swab PCR detected SARS-CoV-2 in convalescent patients, who comprised under ten mild cases and one severe case.

J lost 5 bases, V lost 8 bases, and 6 bases had no gene match. The CDR3 runs 13 residues. Germline lookup yields CDR1 ENHRY and CDR2 SYGVKD. Study-wide results and limits: Early post-infection timepoints were missing, and relatively few convalescent patients were studied.

Sequenced with the Oncomine TCR Beta short-read assay was DNA taken from cultured CD4+ T cells. Each CDR3 protein gets one entry after TCRdb re-called the PCR reads with MiXCR. The sample holds about 11,000 distinct CDR3 sequences; roughly 50% are singletons and the top ten take under 15%. Regarding treatment: roughly 10-day PBMC culture with coronavirus spike peptide pools or control peptides (ViraFEST assay). Peptide pool stimulation in ViraFEST expanded antigen-specific T cells, whose TCRs were then sequenced. About this clonotype: The antigen remains unidentified.

The material sequenced was CD4+ T cells from blood, cultured in vitro. The chain combines TRBV10-3 with TRBJ2-3; 8 bases are a match to TRBD1. The receptor's source is a human donor who had recovered from COVID-19. CDR3 nucleotide sequence: TGTGCCATCGGGCAGGGGGCAAGAGATACGCAGTATTTT. Translating it yields CAIGQGARDTQYF.